This T cell receptor (beta chain) was sequenced in a study of shared clonotypes between healthy human individuals. Study-level information: Donor composition was a couple of women and a few men, aged 18 to 49. General study points: Only a few donors were included, so the genetic and exposure-history diversity represented was limited. Sorted-subset sequencing was shown by rarefaction to be incomplete despite large depth.

This CDR3 is 15 amino acids long. V lost 6 bases to trimming and J lost 3 bases, with 15 bases between them. Germline V gene data show CDR1 as WSHSY and CDR2 as SAAADI. This clone has only one observation. Its matching antigen is unknown. The input for sorted-subset replicate PCRs was around 210 ng DNA, tens of thousands of T cell genomes. The assay was immunoSEQ multiplex PCR, and TCRdb's table has in-frame clones only and misses some. Of under 600,000 clones in the sample, roughly 97% are singletons; the top ten hold about 0.06%. The origin of this receptor is a woman aged 25-40 years in good health. V and J are TRBV10-2 and TRBJ2-1, with a possible D match to TRBD1 (5 bases). Sequences were obtained from naive CD4+ T cells sorted from blood. Subset defined: CD45RA+ positively selected. CDR3 bases: TGCGCCAGCAGGGACCACGCGGACAACTACAATGAGCAGTTCTTC. Translated, it gives CASRDHADNYNEQFF.